This TCR beta chain stems from a study of blood T cell repertoires in COVID-19 (dated by TCRdb to the early 2020s). For context, the study as a whole: Samples from collaborators originated in the United States, Italy and Spain and spanned both the acute and convalescent phases of COVID-19. Subjects who had been exposed to COVID-19, were actively infected with it, or had recovered from it provided the deeply sampled blood TCRbeta repertoires that made up the dataset. Samples were obtained from the ongoing ImmuneRACE study (first 160 participants) and from some 1,200 subjects provided by 6 global collaborators. Nearly every sample came with metadata listing a de-identified subject ID, COVID-19 status, age in years and sex. The material from the prospective study consisted of cDNA or gDNA derived from T cells, B-cell-depleted T cells, or PBMCs. A freely available public database, intended as a resource for researchers studying the immune response to SARS-CoV-2, is where the repertoires were released. Where available, HLA class I and class II types were obtained from metadata supplied by the sample provider rather than from assay-based typing. Results the study describes overall, beyond this receptor: Clinical and demographic metadata were provided uncurated, with the amount varying by source and participant.

Trimming takes 4 bases off V and 1 base off J; junction bases not matched to a gene: 5. The CDR3 runs 16 amino acids, cysteine and phenylalanine included. Only the CDR3 DNA is retained, 48 bases long and in frame from the first base. Via the germline V gene (reference sequence), CDR1 is WNHNN and CDR2 SYGVQD. The immunoSEQ Assay, a bias-controlled multiplex PCR, was used to amplify TCRbeta CDR3 regions from genomic DNA. The paper's data handling went like this. Within the assay, amplification of reference gene primers was used to estimate how many nucleated cells each sample contained. To quantify the absolute abundance of each unique TCRbeta CDR3 rearrangement, sequence reads were collapsed and filtered. Productive Simpson clonality was computed per sample as the square root of Simpson's diversity index over productive rearrangements. Here the immuneACCESS table is served through TCRdb, limited to in-frame sequences with V and J called. Missing clones are a known gap in these copies; in checked studies unresolved V genes cover under half, and the rest lacks a known reason. V and J calls and clone size come straight from that table; D and trimming were deduced from the DNA. Across this sample there are 150,000 to 200,000 clones, with about 88% seen only once. Roughly 9% of the sample comes from the top ten.

In the prospective study, participants were roughly 18 to 90 years old, resided in about two dozen geographic areas of the United States, and were enrolled through a virtual design. In the prospective study, participants were assigned to cohorts based on the clinical history participants reported in a screening survey and a study questionnaire. For ImmuneRACE Cohort 3, a participant was defined as recovered based on two consecutive negative NP/OP PCR tests, clearance by a healthcare professional, or resolution of symptoms. In the prospective study, mobile phlebotomists collected whole blood, serum and a nasopharyngeal or oropharyngeal swab from each participant. Over an approximately two-month period, participants in the prospective study had the option of providing additional blood draws and questionnaires. Before DNA extraction, prospective study blood samples were shipped either frozen or at room temperature.

In regard to this clone: Its antigen is currently not known. No base qualities exist here, and no much larger clone lies one base off it.

This sequence was found in a woman aged 18 to 35 who had recovered from COVID-19. Sample: PBMCs or T cells enriched from blood (not recorded which). The chain uses TRBV10-1 and TRBJ2-5; 11 central nucleotides agree with TRBD2. The CDR3 here reads CASSVRLAGSQETQYF. The nucleotide sequence reads TGCGCCAGCAGTGTAAGACTAGCGGGGTCCCAAGAGACCCAGTACTTC.